The sequence of this T cell receptor (beta chain) was determined in a study of T cell responses to AZD1222 COVID-19 vaccine. Findings and limits, study-wide: A reported finding is that nearly half of spike-specific TCRs target unmutated variant regions. There were mostly white British donors and more females than males, and clonal diversity was possibly underestimated. In all cases, repertoires were sampled only after the peak T cell response. Increases in Spike-specific TCR breadth and depth were seen after two AZD1222 doses.

The table lists this clone with a count of one. What it binds is not known. This table comes from immunoSEQ multiplex PCR, and its TCRdb copy is limited to in-frame clones, with some not included. The sample lists about 130,000 clones, around nine tenths occurring once. This specimen was peripheral blood, taken 28 days after the second AZD1222 dose. The TCR was taken from an adult who received the AZD1222 COVID-19 vaccine.

DNA of the CDR3: TGTGCCAGCAGCCTCCGGGGGGCGTCAGATACGCAGTATTTT. This translates into CASSLRGASDTQYF. The chain joins TRBV11-2 to TRBJ2-3; tentative D call: TRBD2 (7 bases). The germline gives CDR1 SGHAT, CDR2 FQNNGV. The CDR3 consists of 14 residues. Trimming stripped 5 bases from V and 4 bases from J, with 13 bases between.